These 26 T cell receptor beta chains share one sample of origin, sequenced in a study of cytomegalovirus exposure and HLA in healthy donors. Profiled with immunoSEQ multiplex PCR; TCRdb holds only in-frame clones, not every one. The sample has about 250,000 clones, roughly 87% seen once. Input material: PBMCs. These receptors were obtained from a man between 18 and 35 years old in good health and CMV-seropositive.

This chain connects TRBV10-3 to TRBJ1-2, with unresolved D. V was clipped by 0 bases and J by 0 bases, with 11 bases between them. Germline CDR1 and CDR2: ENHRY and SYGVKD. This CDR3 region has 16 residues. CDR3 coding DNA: TGTGCCATCAGTGAGTCGAGCGGCAGAACTAACTATGGCTACACCTTC. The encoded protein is CAISESSGRTNYGYTF.

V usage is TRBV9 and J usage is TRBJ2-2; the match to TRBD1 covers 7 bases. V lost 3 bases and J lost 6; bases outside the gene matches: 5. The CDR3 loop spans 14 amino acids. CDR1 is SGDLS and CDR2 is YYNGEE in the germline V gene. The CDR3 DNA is TGTGCCAGCAGCGAGTCCCAGGGGGCCGGGGAGCTGTTTTTT. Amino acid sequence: CASSESQGAGELFF.

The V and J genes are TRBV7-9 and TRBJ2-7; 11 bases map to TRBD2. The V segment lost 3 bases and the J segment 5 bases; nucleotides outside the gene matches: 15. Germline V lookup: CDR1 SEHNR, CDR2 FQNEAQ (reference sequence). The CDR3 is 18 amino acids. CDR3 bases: TGTGCCAGCAGCTTTATAGCGGGAGGGGAGGGCATCTGGGACGAGCAGTACTTC. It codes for CASSFIAGGEGIWDEQYF.

CDR3 sequence reads: CASSLDGQGPSYEAFF. The DNA for the CDR3 is TGTGCCAGCAGCTTAGACGGTCAGGGTCCAAGCTATGAAGCTTTCTTT. The V gene is TRBV7-9, the J gene TRBJ1-1; tentatively, D is TRBD1 (5 bases). Trimming removed 1 base at V and 7 bases at J, with 19 bases between. The CDR3 consists of 16 residues. The V gene's germline CDR1 is SEHNR and CDR2 FQNEAQ (reference sequence).

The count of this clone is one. CDR3 in DNA: TGTGCCAGCAGCGTATCGGGGACAGCGAGATATTACGAGCAGTACTTC. It codes for CASSVSGTARYYEQYF. The chain recombines TRBV9 with TRBJ2-7; 7 bases line up with TRBD1. This CDR3 has 16 residues. CDR1 is SGDLS, CDR2 YYNGEE, per germline. With V trimmed by 1 base and J by 4 bases, 11 bases remained unmatched.

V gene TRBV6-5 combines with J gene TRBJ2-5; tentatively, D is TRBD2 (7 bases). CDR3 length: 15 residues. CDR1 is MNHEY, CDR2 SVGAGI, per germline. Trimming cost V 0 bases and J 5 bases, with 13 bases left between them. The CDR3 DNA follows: TGTGCCAGCAGTTACTCCGGGGGGCTTTGGGAGACCCAGTACTTC. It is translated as CASSYSGGLWETQYF.

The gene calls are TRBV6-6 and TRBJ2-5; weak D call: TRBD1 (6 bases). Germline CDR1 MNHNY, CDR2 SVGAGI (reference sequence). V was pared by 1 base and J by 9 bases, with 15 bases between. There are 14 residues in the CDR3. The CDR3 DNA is TGTGCCAGCAGTTACTTAGGGAACAGGGCGGCCCAGTACTTC. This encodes CASSYLGNRAAQYF.

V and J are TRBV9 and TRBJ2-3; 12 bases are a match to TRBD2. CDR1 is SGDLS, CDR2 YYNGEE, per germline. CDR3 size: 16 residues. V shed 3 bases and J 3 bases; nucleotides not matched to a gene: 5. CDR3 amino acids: CASSALGLAGTDTQYF. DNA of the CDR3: TGTGCCAGCAGCGCCCTAGGACTAGCGGGAACAGATACGCAGTATTTT.

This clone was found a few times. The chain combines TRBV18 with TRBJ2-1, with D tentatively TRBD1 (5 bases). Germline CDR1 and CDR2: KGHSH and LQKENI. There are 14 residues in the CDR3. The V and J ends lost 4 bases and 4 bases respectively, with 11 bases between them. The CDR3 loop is CASSQDQGYNEQFF. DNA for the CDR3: TGTGCCAGCTCACAGGACCAGGGATACAATGAGCAGTTCTTC. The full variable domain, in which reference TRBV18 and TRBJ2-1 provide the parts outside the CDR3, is NAGVMQNPRHLVRRRGQEARLRCSPMKGHSHVYWYRQLPEEGLKFMVYLQKENIIDESGMPKERFSAEFPKEGPSILRIQQVVRGDSAAYFCASSQDQGYNEQFFGPGTRLTVL.

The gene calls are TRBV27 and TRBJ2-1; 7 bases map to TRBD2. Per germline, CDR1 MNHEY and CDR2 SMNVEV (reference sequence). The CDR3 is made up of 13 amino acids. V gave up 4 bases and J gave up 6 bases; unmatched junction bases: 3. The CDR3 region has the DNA TGTGCCAGCAGTTCTAGGACTAGCAATGAGCAGTTCTTC. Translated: CASSSRTSNEQFF.

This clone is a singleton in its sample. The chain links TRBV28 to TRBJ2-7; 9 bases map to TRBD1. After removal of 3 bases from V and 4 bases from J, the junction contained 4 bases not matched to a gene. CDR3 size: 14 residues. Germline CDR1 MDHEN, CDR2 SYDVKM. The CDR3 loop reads CASSFPGTGYEQYF. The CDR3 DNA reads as TGTGCCAGCAGTTTCCCCGGGACAGGGTACGAGCAGTACTTC.

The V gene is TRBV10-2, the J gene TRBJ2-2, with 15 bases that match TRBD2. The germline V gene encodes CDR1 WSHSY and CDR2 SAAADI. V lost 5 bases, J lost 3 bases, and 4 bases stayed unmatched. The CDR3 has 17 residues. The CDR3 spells CASSRTSGRVDTGELFF. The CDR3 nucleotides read TGCGCCAGCAGTAGGACTAGCGGGAGGGTTGACACCGGGGAGCTGTTTTTT.

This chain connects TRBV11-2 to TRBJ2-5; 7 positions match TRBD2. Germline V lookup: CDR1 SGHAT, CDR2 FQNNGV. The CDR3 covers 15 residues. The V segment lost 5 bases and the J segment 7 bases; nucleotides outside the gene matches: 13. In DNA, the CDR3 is TGTGCCAGCAGCGGGGCCCTGGCGGGAGTTGGGACCCAGTACTTC. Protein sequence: CASSGALAGVGTQYF.

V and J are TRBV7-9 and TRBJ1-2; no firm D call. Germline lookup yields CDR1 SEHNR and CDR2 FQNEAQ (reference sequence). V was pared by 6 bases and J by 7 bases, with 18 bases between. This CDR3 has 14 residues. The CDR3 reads CASSYPAKSSGYTF. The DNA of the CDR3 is TGTGCCAGCAGTTACCCCGCAAAATCGAGTGGCTACACCTTC.

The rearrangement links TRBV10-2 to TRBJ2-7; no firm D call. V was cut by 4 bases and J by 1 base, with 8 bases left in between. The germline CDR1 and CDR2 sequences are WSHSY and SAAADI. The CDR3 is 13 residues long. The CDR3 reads CASSVAGSYEQYF. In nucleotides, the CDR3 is TGCGCCAGCAGTGTAGCAGGATCCTACGAGCAGTACTTC.

The CDR3 spells CASSELPGEPYEQYF. The CDR3 nucleotides read TGTGCCAGCAGTGAACTGCCAGGAGAACCTTACGAGCAGTACTTC. The V gene is TRBV2, the J gene TRBJ2-7; D is unresolved. Trimming removed 2 bases at V and 4 bases at J, with 15 bases between. The CDR3 totals 15 residues. Per the germline V gene, CDR1 is SNHLY and CDR2 is FYNNEI. The variable domain in full, completed from reference TRBV2 and TRBJ2-7, reads EPEVTQTPSHQVTQMGQEVILRCVPISNHLYFYWYRQILGQKVEFLVSFYNNEISEKSEIFDDQFSVERPDGSNFTLKIRSTKLEDSAMYFCASSELPGEPYEQYFGPGTRLTVT.

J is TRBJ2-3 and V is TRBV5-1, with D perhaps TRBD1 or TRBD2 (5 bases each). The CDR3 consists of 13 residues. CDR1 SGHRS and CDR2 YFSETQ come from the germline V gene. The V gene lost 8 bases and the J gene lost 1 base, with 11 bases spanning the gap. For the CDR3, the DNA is TGCGCCAGTACCAGGGAGCGCACAGATACGCAGTATTTT. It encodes CASTRERTDTQYF.

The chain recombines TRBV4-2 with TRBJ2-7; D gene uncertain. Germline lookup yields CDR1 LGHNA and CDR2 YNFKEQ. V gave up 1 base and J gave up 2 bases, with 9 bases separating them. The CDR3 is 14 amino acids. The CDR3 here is CASSQVNPAYEQYF. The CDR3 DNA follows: TGTGCCAGCAGCCAAGTAAACCCCGCCTACGAGCAGTACTTC.

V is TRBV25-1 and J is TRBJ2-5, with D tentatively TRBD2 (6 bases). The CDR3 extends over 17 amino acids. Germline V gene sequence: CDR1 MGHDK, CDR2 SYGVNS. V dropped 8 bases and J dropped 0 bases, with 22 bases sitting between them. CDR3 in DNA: TGTGCCAGCGCCTGGGGGGATACTTTCAAGTACCAAGAGACCCAGTACTTC. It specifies CASAWGDTFKYQETQYF.

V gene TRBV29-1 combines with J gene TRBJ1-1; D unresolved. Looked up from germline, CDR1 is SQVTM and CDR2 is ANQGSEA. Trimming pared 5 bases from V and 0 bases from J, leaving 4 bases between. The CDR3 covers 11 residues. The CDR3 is CSVIVNTEAFF. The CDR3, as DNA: TGCAGCGTTATAGTGAACACTGAAGCTTTCTTT.

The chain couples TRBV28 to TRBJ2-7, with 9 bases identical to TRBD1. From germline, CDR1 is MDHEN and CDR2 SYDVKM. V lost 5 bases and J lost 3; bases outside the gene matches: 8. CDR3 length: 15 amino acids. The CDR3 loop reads CASSRLRDRDYEQYF. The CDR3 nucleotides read TGTGCCAGCAGTAGACTCCGGGACAGGGACTACGAGCAGTACTTC.

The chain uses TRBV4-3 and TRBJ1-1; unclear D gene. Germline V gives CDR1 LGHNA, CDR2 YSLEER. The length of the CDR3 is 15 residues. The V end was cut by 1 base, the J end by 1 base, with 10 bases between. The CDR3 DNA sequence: TGCGCCAGCAGCCAAGGAGTCGCGGGGAACACTGAAGCTTTCTTT. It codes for CASSQGVAGNTEAFF.

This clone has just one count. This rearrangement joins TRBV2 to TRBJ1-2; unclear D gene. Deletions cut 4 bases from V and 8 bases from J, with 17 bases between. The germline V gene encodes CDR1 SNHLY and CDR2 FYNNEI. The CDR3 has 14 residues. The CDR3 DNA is TGTGCCAGCAGTGGCTTGTCAGTTATGACGGGCTACACCTTC. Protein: CASSGLSVMTGYTF.

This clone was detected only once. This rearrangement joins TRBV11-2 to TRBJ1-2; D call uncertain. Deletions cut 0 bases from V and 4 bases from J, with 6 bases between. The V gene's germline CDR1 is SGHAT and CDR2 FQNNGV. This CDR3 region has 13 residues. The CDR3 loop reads CASSLELGYGYTF. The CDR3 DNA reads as TGTGCCAGCAGCTTAGAACTGGGCTATGGCTACACCTTC.

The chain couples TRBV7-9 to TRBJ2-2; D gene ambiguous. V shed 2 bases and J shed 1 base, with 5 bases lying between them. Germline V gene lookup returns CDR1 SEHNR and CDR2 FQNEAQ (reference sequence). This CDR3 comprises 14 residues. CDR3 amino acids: CASSLRQNTGELFF. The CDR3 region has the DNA TGTGCCAGCAGCTTACGACAGAACACCGGGGAGCTGTTTTTT. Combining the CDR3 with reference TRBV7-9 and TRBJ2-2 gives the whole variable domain DTGVSQNPRHKITKRGQNVTFRCDPISEHNRLYWYRQTLGQGPEFLTYFQNEAQLEKSRLLSDRFSAERPKGSFSTLEIQRTEQGDSAMYLCASSLRQNTGELFFGEGSRLTVL.

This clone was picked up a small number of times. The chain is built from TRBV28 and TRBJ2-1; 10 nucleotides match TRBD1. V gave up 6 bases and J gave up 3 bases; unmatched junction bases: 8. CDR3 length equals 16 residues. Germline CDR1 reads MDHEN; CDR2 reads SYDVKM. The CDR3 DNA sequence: TGTGCCAGCAGCTTCGGCGGGACAGGGGACTACAATGAGCAGTTCTTC. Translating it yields CASSFGGTGDYNEQFF.